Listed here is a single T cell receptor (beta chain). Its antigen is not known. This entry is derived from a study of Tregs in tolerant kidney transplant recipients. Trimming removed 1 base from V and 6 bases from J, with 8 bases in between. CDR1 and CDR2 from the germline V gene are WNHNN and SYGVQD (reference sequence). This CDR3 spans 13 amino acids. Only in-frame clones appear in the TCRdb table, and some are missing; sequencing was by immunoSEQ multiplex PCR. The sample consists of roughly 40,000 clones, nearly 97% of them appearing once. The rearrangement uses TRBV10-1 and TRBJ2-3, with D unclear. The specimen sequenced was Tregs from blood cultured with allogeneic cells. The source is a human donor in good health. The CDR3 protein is CASSEFGADTQYF. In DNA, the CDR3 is TGCGCCAGCAGTGAGTTTGGTGCGGATACGCAGTATTTT.